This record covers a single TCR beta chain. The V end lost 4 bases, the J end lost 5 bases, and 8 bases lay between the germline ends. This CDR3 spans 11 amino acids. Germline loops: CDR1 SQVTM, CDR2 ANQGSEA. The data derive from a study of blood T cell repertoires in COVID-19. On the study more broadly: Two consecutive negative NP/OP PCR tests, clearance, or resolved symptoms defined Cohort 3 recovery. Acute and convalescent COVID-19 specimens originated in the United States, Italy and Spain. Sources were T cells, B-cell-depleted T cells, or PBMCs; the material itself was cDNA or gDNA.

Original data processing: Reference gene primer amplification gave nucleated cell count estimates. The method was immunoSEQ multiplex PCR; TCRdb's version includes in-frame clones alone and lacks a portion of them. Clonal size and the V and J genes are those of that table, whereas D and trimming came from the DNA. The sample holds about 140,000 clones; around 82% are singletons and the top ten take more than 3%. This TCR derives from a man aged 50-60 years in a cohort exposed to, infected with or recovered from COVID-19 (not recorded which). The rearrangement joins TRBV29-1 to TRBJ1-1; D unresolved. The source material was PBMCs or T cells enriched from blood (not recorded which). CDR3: CSVGRVTEAFF. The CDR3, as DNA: TGCAGCGTTGGGAGAGTAACTGAAGCTTTCTTT.